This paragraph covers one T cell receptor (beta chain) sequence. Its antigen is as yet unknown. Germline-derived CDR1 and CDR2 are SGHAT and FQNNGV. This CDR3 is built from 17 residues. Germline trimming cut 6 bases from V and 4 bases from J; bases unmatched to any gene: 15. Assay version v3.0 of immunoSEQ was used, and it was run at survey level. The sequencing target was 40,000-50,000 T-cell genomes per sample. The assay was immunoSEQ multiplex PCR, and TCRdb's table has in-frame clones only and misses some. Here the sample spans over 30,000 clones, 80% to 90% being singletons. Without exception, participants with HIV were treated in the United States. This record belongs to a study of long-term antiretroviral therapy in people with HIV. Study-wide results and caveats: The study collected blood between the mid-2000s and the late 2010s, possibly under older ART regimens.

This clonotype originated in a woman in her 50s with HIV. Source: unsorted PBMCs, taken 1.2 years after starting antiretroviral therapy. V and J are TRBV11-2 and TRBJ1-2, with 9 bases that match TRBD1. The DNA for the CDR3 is TGTGCCAGCAGGGACTCCGGGACAGGGAAGGCTAGCTATGGCTACACCTTC. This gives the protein CASRDSGTGKASYGYTF. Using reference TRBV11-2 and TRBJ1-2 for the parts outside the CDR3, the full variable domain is EAGVAQSPRYKIIEKRQSVAFWCNPISGHATLYWYQQILGQGPKLLIQFQNNGVVDDSQLPKDRFSAERLKGVDSTLKIQPAKLEDSAVYLCASRDSGTGKASYGYTFGSGTRLTVV.